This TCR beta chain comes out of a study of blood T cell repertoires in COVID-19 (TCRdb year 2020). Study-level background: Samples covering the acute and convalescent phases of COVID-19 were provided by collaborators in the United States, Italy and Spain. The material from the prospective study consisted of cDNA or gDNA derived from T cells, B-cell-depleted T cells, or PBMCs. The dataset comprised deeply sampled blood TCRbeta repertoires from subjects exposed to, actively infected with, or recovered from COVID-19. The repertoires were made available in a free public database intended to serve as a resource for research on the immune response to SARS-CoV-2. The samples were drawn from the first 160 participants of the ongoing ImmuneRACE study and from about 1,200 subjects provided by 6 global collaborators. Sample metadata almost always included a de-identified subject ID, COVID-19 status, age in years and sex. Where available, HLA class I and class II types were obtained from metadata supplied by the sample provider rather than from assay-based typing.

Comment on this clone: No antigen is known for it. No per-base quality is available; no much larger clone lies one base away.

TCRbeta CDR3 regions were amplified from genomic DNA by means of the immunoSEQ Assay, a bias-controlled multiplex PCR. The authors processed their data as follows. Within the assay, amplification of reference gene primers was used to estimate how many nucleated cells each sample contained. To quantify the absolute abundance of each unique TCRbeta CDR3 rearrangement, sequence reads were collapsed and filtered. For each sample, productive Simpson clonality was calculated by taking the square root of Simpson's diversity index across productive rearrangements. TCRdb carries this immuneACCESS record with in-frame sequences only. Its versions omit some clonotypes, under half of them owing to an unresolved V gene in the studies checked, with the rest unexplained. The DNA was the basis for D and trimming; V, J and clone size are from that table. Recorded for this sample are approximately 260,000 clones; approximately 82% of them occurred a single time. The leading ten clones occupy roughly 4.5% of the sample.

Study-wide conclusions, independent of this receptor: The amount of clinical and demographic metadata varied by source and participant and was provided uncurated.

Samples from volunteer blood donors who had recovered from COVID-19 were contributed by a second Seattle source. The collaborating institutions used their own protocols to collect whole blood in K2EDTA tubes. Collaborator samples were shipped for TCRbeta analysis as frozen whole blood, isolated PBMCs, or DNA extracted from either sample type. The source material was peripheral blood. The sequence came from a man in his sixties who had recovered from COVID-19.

In nucleotides, the sequence is TGTGCCAGCTCTTATAGGACAGTAAACACTGAAGCTTTCTTT. Its protein reads: CASSYRTVNTEAFF. The sequence links TRBV18 to TRBJ1-1; the D gene is possibly TRBD1, with 6 bases matching. CDR3 length: 14 amino acids, cysteine to phenylalanine. Left in the record is the CDR3 DNA by itself, 42 bases read in frame from the first base. Looking up the germline V gene yields CDR1 KGHSH and CDR2 LQKENI. V is pared back by 6 bases and J by 2 bases, with 13 bases lying between the germline termini.